The 5 T cell receptor beta chains presented below share a single source sample, sequenced in a study of spatial heterogeneity in lung cancer. Points from the study as a whole: The study found that expanded intratumoral alpha and beta TCR counts tracked tumor mutation counts.

The antigens these receptors bind are not known. TCRdb itself ran the 5' RACE reads through MiXCR, one entry per CDR3 protein. In the table there are some 4,800 distinct CDR3 sequences, about an eighth of which are singletons. The time point denotes: sample taken at primary tumor resection. Sample: lung tumor tissue, taken at surgery. The receptors come from a male donor with early-stage non-small cell lung cancer.

This clonotype ranks as medium-sized (0.01 to 0.1%). Since it is a stray read in a library aimed at alpha chains, this beta chain has a size that is not meaningful. The V gene is TRBV7-2, the J gene TRBJ2-3, with unresolved D. CDR3 size: 13 residues. V lost 5 bases and J 6 bases, leaving 12 bases between the germline ends. The germline gives CDR1 SGHTA, CDR2 FQGNSA. As DNA, the CDR3 is TGTGCCAGCAGCCGGGCCCTTGGGGATACGCAGTATTTT. Its protein is CASSRALGDTQYF.

This clonotype was counted ten times or more. The library was prepared for alpha chains; this beta chain is a stray read, so its frequency means little. The CDR3 nucleotides read TGCAGTGCCCCCGGGACAAGCTCCTACAATGAGCAGTTCTTC. Protein: CSAPGTSSYNEQFF. The chain carries TRBV20-1 and TRBJ2-1; maybe TRBD1 (6 bases). Between the trimmed V and J ends, which lost 6 bases and 0 bases, there was a span of 12 bases. The CDR3 extends over 14 amino acids. Germline CDR1 is DFQATT and CDR2 is SNEGSKA (reference sequence).

Ten or more counts support this clonotype. This beta chain is off target for a library built for alpha chains, so its abundance means little. This chain links TRBV7-9 with TRBJ1-1; D not certain. Trimming took 4 bases from V and 2 from J, leaving 17 bases between them. The germline gives CDR1 SEHNR, CDR2 FQNEAQ (reference sequence). The CDR3 loop spans 16 amino acids. This chain's CDR3 is CASSSPRTTDNTEAFF. As DNA, the CDR3 is TGTGCCAGCAGCTCTCCCCGGACGACCGACAACACTGAAGCTTTCTTT.

This clonotype was counted many times. This beta chain lies outside the target of a library built for alpha chains; its clone size means little. The V and J genes are TRBV7-2 and TRBJ2-2; TRBD1 matches at 9 bases. The CDR3 is made up of 16 amino acids. Losses at the gene ends were 3 bases for V and 7 bases for J; bases not matched to a gene: 9. Per the germline V gene, CDR1 is SGHTA and CDR2 is FQGNSA. As DNA, the CDR3 is TGTGCCAGCAGCTTGGGTAGGACAGGGGTCGGCGGGGAGCTGTTTTTT. It codes for CASSLGRTGVGGELFF.

This clonotype was seen repeatedly, ten times or more. Within a library made for alpha chains, this beta chain is off target, and its count is uninformative. The V and J genes are TRBV6-6 and TRBJ2-7, with unresolved D. The germline V gene has CDR1 MNHNY and CDR2 SVGAGI (reference sequence). This CDR3 contains 13 residues. Between the trimmed V and J ends, which lost 6 bases and 4 bases, there was a span of 13 bases. In DNA, the CDR3 is TGTGCCAGCAGGCCTGGGAAGGGATACGAGCAGTACTTC. This encodes CASRPGKGYEQYF.